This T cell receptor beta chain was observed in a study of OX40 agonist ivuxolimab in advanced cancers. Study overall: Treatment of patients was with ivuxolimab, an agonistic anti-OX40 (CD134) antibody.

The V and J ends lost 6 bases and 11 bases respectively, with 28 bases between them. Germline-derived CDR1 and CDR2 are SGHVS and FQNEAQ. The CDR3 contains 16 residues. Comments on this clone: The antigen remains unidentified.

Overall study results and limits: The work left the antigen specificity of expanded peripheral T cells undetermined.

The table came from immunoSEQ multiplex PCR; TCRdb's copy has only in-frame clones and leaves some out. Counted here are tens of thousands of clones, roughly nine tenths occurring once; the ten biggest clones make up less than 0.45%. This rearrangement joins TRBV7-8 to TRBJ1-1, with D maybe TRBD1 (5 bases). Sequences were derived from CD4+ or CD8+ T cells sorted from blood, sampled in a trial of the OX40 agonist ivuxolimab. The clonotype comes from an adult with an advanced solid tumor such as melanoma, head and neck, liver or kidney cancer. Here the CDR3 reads CASSPRRDGNAREAFF. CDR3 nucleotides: TGTGCCAGCAGTCCCCGGAGGGACGGGAACGCGCGGGAGGCTTTCTTT.